Presented here are 26 T cell receptor beta chains from one specimen sequenced in a study of CD8+CD57+ T cells in acquired aplastic anemia. The study profiled TCR beta VDJ and CDR3 using genomic DNA as template. TCRdb re-called the reads with MiXCR, one entry per CDR3 protein. This table holds roughly 250,000 distinct CDR3 sequences, approximately 82% found once. An expansion of CD8+CD57+ cells by flow cytometry had been shown in patients chosen for sequencing. The sample taken for sequencing was sorted CD4+, CD8+, or CD8+CD57+ T cells (not recorded which) from PBMCs. These receptors all stem from a human donor with aplastic anemia.

The chain employs TRBV19 and TRBJ2-1; 8 positions agree with TRBD1. CDR1 and CDR2 from the germline V gene are LNHDA and SQIVND (reference sequence). CDR3 length equals 17 residues. Trimming cost V 0 bases and J 1 base; bases outside gene matches: 5. CDR3 region: CASSIDLQGGSYNEQFF. The CDR3 bases are TGTGCCAGTAGTATAGATTTACAGGGGGGATCCTACAATGAGCAGTTCTTC.

Worth noting for this clonotype: At one end the junction does not follow the germline gene, possibly because of a read error. This chain links TRBV7-3 with TRBJ2-5; D call uncertain. This CDR3 has 15 residues. Germline V gene lookup returns CDR1 SGHTA and CDR2 FQGTGA. In DNA, the CDR3 is TGTGCCACCAGCCAGACCAATACCAATCAGCCCCAGCAGTACTTC. It is translated as CATSQTNTNQPQQYF. Using reference TRBV7-3 and TRBJ2-5 for the parts outside the CDR3, the full variable domain is GAGVSQTPSNKVTEKGKYVELRCDPISGHTALYWYRQSLGQGPEFLIYFQGTGAADDSGLPNDRFFAVRPEGSVSTLKIQRTERGDSAVYLCATSQTNTNQPQQYFGPGTRLLVL.

As regards this clonotype: This likely comes from a read error, as the CDR3 has no conserved phenylalanine or tryptophan at its end. The DNA is left out, because the CDR3 cannot be placed on it with certainty; the CDR3 is given as TCRdb lists it. The chain has TRBV2 and TRBJ1-4; the D call in the table, TRBD1, was not verified against the DNA. CDR1 and CDR2 from the germline V gene are SNHLY and FYNNEI. Inclusive of both ends, the CDR3 amounts to 15 amino acids. Here the CDR3 reads CASGAPGTNTEYFFL.

A word on this clonotype: This CDR3 fails to terminate in the conserved phenylalanine or tryptophan, so it likely reflects a read error. The rearrangement links TRBV7-3 to TRBJ2-3; tentative D call: TRBD2 (5 bases). Trimming removed 5 bases at V and 10 bases at J, with 16 bases between. The CDR3 contains 13 residues. Per the germline V gene, CDR1 is SGHTA and CDR2 is FQGTGA. The CDR3: CASSDGPGDPQYG. DNA of the CDR3: TGTGCCAGCAGCGACGGGCCCGGGGATCCGCAGTATGGA.

Regarding this clonotype: The junction differs from germline at one of its ends, possibly a read error. The rearrangement joins TRBV7-9 to TRBJ2-1; D possibly corresponds to TRBD2 (5 bases). The V gene's germline CDR1 is SEHNR and CDR2 FQNEAQ (reference sequence). The CDR3 sequence is 16 residues long. This CDR3 is CASSLVPGELIVEEFF. Written as DNA, the CDR3 is TGTGCCAGCAGCTTAGTACCCGGGGAGCTGATTGTTGAGGAGTTCTTC. Using reference TRBV7-9 and TRBJ2-1 for the parts outside the CDR3, the full variable domain is DTGVSQNPRHKITKRGQNVTFRCDPISEHNRLYWYRQTLGQGPEFLTYFQNEAQLEKSRLLSDRFSAERPKGSFSTLEIQRTEQGDSAMYLCASSLVPGELIVEEFFGPGTRLTVL.

As regards this clonotype: Since no conserved phenylalanine or tryptophan closes the CDR3, a read error is the likely cause. The limits of the CDR3 on the DNA are not certain, so only TCRdb's listed CDR3 is given. The chain links TRBV2 to TRBJ2-3; the table's D call, TRBD1, has no DNA check behind it. Germline CDR1 SNHLY, CDR2 FYNNEI. Both ends counted, the CDR3 spans 15 residues. This CDR3 is CASGDGGTEEENFGP.

This chain joins TRBV9 and TRBJ2-7, with D maybe TRBD2 (5 bases). V was clipped by 3 bases and J by 13 bases, with 23 bases between them. Germline V gene data show CDR1 as SGDLS and CDR2 as YYNGEE. The CDR3 spans 14 residues. CDR3 coding DNA: TGTGCCAGCAGCGAAGGTAGCGACACGCACGATTTTTACTTC. Translated: CASSEGSDTHDFYF.

J is TRBJ2-1 and V is TRBV12-3 or TRBV12-4; maybe TRBD2 (6 bases). With the DNA end fitting TRBJ2-5 better, the J assignment may be wrong. There are 10 residues in the CDR3. The CDR3 region has the DNA TGTGCCAGCGGGGGGGAGACCCAGTACTTC. Amino acids: CASGGETQYF.

About this clonotype: The junction does not match germline at one end; this may be a read error. In DNA form, the CDR3 reads TGCGCCAGCAGCGAAGACAGACCCGCGGGAAAAACTGAGCAGTTCTTC. Protein: CASSEDRPAGKTEQFF. The chain carries TRBV9 and TRBJ2-1; TRBD2 might be the D (6 bases). This CDR3 is 16 amino acids long. Germline V gene sequence: CDR1 SGDLS, CDR2 YYNGEE.

The chain recombines TRBV7-2 with TRBJ2-3, with D perhaps TRBD2 (6 bases). The CDR3 runs to 15 residues. Between the trimmed V and J ends, which lost 3 bases and 15 bases, there was a span of 25 bases. The germline CDR1 and CDR2 sequences are SGHTA and FQGNSA. CDR3 DNA sequence: TGTGCCAGCAGCTTGAGGAGGGGCGCTCCAACTAGCAGTTATTTT. It codes for CASSLRRGAPTSSYF.

In this sample, this clonotype turned up once. This chain joins TRBV9 and TRBJ2-7, with D perhaps TRBD2 (5 bases). The V gene's germline CDR1 is SGDLS and CDR2 YYNGEE. The V end was cut by 4 bases, the J end by 5 bases, with 13 bases between. CDR3 length equals 13 residues. DNA for the CDR3: TGTGCCAGCAGCCGAGGAGAGGGTAACGAGCAGTACGTC. It encodes CASSRGEGNEQYV.

CDR3 region: CASSFEPDADAQSYEQYV. CDR3 nucleotide sequence: TGTGCCAGCAGCTTTGAGCCAGACGCGGATGCGCAGTCCTACGAGCAGTACGTC. The chain has TRBV7-8 and TRBJ2-7; unclear D gene. CDR3 size: 18 residues. Germline-derived CDR1 and CDR2 are SGHVS and FQNEAQ. Between the trimmed V and J ends, which lost 3 bases and 1 base, there was a span of 22 bases.

Regarding this clonotype: Sequence at one end of the junction differs from germline and may be a read error. The V and J genes are TRBV7-8 and TRBJ1-2; D remains unclear. This CDR3 spans 16 amino acids. Germline values: CDR1 SGHVS, CDR2 FQNEAQ. Here the CDR3 reads CDSSFHPDGLAFSYTF. The CDR3 DNA follows: TGTGACAGCAGCTTTCATCCAGACGGGCTAGCATTTTCCTACACCTTC. The full variable domain, in which reference TRBV7-8 and TRBJ1-2 provide the parts outside the CDR3, is GAGVSQSPRYKVAKRGQDVALRCDPISGHVSLFWYQQALGQGPEFLTYFQNEAQLDKSGLPSDRFFAERPEGSVSTLKIQRTQQEDSAVYLCDSSFHPDGLAFSYTFGSGTRLTVV.

Comments on this clonotype: The junction departs from the called germline gene at one end, perhaps through a read error. The chain carries TRBV2 and TRBJ1-3, with D possibly matching TRBD1 (6 bases). The CDR3 loop spans 15 amino acids. Germline V gives CDR1 SNHLY, CDR2 FYNNEI. The DNA of the CDR3 is TGTGCCAGCGGGGACGGGGGCCCGGAAACGCACTATATATACTTT. It codes for CASGDGGPETHYIYF.

This clonotype was seen a single time. V gene TRBV5-6 combines with J gene TRBJ2-3; no clear D. The V end was cut by 0 bases, the J end by 6 bases, with 11 bases between. This CDR3 contains 14 residues. The V gene's germline CDR1 is SGHDT and CDR2 YYEEEE. The CDR3 sequence: CASSLEYSPDTQYF. DNA of the CDR3: TGTGCCAGCAGCTTGGAATACAGTCCCGATACGCAGTATTTT.

The genes are TRBV7-9 and TRBJ2-1, with D possibly called TRBD1 or TRBD2 (5 bases each). This CDR3 spans 20 amino acids. Deletions cut 3 bases from V and 8 bases from J, with 32 bases between. From germline, CDR1 is SEHNR and CDR2 FQNEAQ (reference sequence). The CDR3 bases are TGTGCCAGCAGCTTTCAAAGAAGCGAGGGGAGCGGAAACGGTCAGGATGAGCAGTTCTTC. This codes for CASSFQRSEGSGNGQDEQFF.

J is TRBJ1-1 and V is TRBV2, with 7 bases aligning to TRBD1. The CDR3 is 13 amino acids. The V gene end was trimmed by 7 bases and the J gene end by 7 bases; junction bases not matched to a gene: 9. CDR1 and CDR2 from the germline V gene are SNHLY and FYNNEI. Written as DNA, the CDR3 is TGTGCCAGCACTCAAAGGGGGGACAGTGAAGCTTTCTTT. Translated: CASTQRGDSEAFF. The full variable domain, completed using reference TRBV2 and TRBJ1-1, is EPEVTQTPSHQVTQMGQEVILRCVPISNHLYFYWYRQILGQKVEFLVSFYNNEISEKSEIFDDQFSVERPDGSNFTLKIRSTKLEDSAMYFCASTQRGDSEAFFGQGTRLTVV.

Points on this clonotype: The DNA is omitted, as the CDR3 cannot be located on it reliably, and the CDR3 follows TCRdb's listing. V usage is TRBV7-6 and J usage is TRBJ2-5; TRBD1 is the table's D call, not checked against the DNA. With termini counted, the CDR3 has 15 amino acids. Germline-derived CDR1 and CDR2 are SGHVS and FNYEAQ. The CDR3 here is CASSFGHGTKETQYF.

Comment on this clonotype: The junction departs from germline at one end; a sequencing error may be responsible. The chain carries TRBV7-9 and TRBJ2-3; D remains ambiguous. Germline CDR1 and CDR2: SEHNR and FQNEAQ (reference sequence). The CDR3 covers 14 residues. CDR3: CASSSAEGADTEYF. CDR3 DNA sequence: TGTGCCAGCAGCTCAGCAGAAGGTGCCGATACTGAGTACTTT.

For this clonotype: One junction end does not reproduce the germline sequence, and a read error may be involved. The chain combines TRBV7-6 with TRBJ2-3; D not certain. The CDR3 covers 13 residues. Germline CDR1 SGHVS, CDR2 FNYEAQ. The CDR3 loop reads CASSLLGPAKQYF. The CDR3 DNA is TGTGCCAGCAGCTTGTTAGGGCCCGCTAAGCAGTACTTT.

Remarks on this clonotype: Mismatch with germline at one junction end may stem from a read error. The chain has TRBV11-3 and TRBJ1-2; D unclear. CDR3 length equals 16 residues. In germline, CDR1 is SGHNT, CDR2 YENEEA. The CDR3 DNA reads TGCGCCAGCAGCTTGGACCCCTTAGGGCTCGTATATGGCTACACCTTC. It codes for CASSLDPLGLVYGYTF.

On this clonotype: Since no conserved phenylalanine or tryptophan closes the CDR3, a read error is the likely cause. It is unclear where the CDR3 begins or ends on the DNA, so no DNA is shown, and the CDR3 is as TCRdb lists it. The chain carries TRBV9 and TRBJ1-2; TRBD1, as called in the table, went unchecked against the DNA. With termini counted, the CDR3 has 13 amino acids. Germline V gives CDR1 SGDLS, CDR2 YYNGEE. The CDR3 sequence: CASSHDSASYNSL.

CDR3 residues: CASGGDVNIQYF. CDR3 in DNA: TGTGCCAGCGGCGGAGATGTGAACATTCAGTACTTC. The gene calls are TRBV11-3 and TRBJ2-4; the D is unclear. V lost 8 bases and J lost 7, with 12 bases in between. The CDR3 sequence is 12 residues long. Germline loops: CDR1 SGHNT, CDR2 YENEEA.

About this clonotype: A read error may be the cause here, since a much bigger clone is one base away. This is likely a read error, given that the CDR3 carries no conserved phenylalanine or tryptophan at its end. It is unclear where the CDR3 begins or ends on the DNA, so no DNA is shown, and the CDR3 is as TCRdb lists it. The chain employs TRBV9 and TRBJ2-3; the table's D call, TRBD1, has no DNA check behind it. Germline lookup yields CDR1 SGDLS and CDR2 YYNGEE. Including both end residues, the CDR3 is 13 amino acids long. The CDR3 here is CASSVGVSSNQPL.

With regard to this clonotype: One end of the junction does not line up with germline, which may come from a read error. The chain has TRBV7-6 and TRBJ2-5; either TRBD1 or TRBD2 may fit D (6 bases each). The CDR3 length is 14 residues. CDR1 SGHVS and CDR2 FNYEAQ come from the germline V gene. The CDR3 loop reads CASSSDSGHAPLHF. The CDR3 nucleotides read TGTGCCAGCAGCTCGGACAGCGGGCATGCACCCCTCCACTTC.

With respect to this clonotype: Germline is not matched at one junction end, which may reflect a read error. The genes are TRBV7-2 and TRBJ1-2; D remains ambiguous. The CDR3 spans 13 residues. The germline CDR1 and CDR2 sequences are SGHTA and FQGNSA. The CDR3 spells CASSLGLAGDYGF. The CDR3 DNA follows: TGTGCCAGCAGCTTAGGCCTTGCCGGTGACTACGGCTTC. Variable domain in full (rest from reference TRBV7-2 and TRBJ1-2): GAGVSQSPSNKVTEKGKDVELRCDPISGHTALYWYRQSLGQGLEFLIYFQGNSAPDKSGLPSDRFSAERTGGSVSTLTIQRTQQEDSAVYLCASSLGLAGDYGFGSGTRLTVV.